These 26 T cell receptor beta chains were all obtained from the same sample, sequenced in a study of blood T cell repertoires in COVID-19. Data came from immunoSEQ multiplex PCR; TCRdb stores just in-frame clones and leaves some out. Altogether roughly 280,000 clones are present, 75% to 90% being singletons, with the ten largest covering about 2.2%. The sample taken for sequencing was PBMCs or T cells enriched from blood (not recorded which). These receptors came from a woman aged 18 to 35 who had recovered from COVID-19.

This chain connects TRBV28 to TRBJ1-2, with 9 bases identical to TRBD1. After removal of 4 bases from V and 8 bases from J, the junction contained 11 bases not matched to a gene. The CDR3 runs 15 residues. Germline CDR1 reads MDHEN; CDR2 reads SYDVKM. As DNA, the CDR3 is TGTGCCAGCAGTTCGTCGAGTGGGACAGGGTACGGCTACACCTTC. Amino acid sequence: CASSSSSGTGYGYTF.

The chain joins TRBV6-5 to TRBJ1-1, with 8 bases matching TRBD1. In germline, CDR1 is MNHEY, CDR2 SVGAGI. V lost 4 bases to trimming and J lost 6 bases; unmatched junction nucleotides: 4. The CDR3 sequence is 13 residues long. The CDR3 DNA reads TGTGCCAGCAGTTGGACAGGGAAGGCTGAAGCTTTCTTT. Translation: CASSWTGKAEAFF.

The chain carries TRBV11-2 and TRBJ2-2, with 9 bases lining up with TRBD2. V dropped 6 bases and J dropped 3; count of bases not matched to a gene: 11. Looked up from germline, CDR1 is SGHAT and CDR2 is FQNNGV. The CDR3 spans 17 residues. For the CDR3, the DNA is TGTGCCAGCAGTTCACCCGCGGGGGGGGGCCACACCGGGGAGCTGTTTTTT. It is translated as CASSSPAGGGHTGELFF.

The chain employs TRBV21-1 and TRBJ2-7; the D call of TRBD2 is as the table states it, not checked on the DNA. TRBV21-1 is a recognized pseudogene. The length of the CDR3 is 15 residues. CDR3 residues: CASSKLSGGSYEQYF. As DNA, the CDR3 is TGTGCCAGCAGCAAACTCAGCGGGGGATCCTACGAGCAGTACTTC.

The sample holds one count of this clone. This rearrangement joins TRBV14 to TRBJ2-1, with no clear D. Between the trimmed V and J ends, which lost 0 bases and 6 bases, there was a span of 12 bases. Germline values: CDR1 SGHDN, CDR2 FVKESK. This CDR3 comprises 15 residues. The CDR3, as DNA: TGTGCCAGCAGCCAAGATCTCGGTTGGTTCAATGAGCAGTTCTTC. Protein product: CASSQDLGWFNEQFF.

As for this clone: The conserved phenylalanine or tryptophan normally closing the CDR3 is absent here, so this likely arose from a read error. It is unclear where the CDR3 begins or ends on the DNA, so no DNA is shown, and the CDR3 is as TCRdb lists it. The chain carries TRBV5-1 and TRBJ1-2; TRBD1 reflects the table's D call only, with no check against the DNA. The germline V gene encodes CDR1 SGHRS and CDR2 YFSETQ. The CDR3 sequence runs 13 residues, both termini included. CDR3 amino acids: CASSSTWQGPVGL.

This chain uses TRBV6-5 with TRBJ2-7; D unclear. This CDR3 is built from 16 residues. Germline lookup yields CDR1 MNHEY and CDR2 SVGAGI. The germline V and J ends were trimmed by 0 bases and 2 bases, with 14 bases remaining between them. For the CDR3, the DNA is TGTGCCAGCAGTTACTCGAAGCCGATCCTGGCCTACGAGCAGTACTTC. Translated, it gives CASSYSKPILAYEQYF.

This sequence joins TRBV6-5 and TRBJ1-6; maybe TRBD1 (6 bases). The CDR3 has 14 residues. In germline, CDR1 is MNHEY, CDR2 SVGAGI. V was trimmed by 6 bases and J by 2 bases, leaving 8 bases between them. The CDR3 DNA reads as TGTGCCAGCAGGGACAGCGCCTATAATTCACCCCTCCACTTT. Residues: CASRDSAYNSPLHF.

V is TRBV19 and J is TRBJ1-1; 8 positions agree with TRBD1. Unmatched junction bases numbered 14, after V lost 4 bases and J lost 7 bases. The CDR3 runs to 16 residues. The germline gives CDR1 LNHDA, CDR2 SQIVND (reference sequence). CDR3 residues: CASSTEPGQGRGEAFF. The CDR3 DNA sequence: TGTGCCAGTAGTACGGAACCCGGACAGGGAAGGGGTGAAGCTTTCTTT.

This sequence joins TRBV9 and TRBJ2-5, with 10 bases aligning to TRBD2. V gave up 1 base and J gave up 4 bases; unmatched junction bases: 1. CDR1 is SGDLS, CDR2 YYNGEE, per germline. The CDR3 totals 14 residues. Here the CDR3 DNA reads TGTGCCAGCAGCGTAAGCGGGGGGGCAGAGACCCAGTACTTC. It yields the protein CASSVSGGAETQYF.

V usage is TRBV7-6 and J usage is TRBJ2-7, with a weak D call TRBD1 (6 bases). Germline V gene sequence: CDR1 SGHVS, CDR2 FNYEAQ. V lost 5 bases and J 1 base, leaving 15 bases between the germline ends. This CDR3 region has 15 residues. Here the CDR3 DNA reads TGTGCCAGCAGCGGCACTCCAACAGGGTCCTACGAGCAGTACTTC. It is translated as CASSGTPTGSYEQYF.

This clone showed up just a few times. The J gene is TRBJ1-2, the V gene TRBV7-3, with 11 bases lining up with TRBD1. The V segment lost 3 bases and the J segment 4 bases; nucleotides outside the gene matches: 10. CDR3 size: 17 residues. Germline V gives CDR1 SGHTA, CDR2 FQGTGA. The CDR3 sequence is CASSLGPIGQGAYGYTF. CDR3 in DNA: TGTGCCAGCAGCTTGGGGCCTATCGGACAGGGGGCCTATGGCTACACCTTC.

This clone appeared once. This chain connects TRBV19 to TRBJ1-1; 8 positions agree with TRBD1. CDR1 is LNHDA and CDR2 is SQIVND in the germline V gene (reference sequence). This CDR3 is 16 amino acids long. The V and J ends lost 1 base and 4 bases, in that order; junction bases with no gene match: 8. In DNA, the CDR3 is TGTGCCAGTAGTATAGCCTTGACAGGGGCGGGCACTGAAGCTTTCTTT. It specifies CASSIALTGAGTEAFF. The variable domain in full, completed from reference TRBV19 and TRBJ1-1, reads DGGITQSPKYLFRKEGQNVTLSCEQNLNHDAMYWYRQDPGQGLRLIYYSQIVNDFQKGDIAEGYSVSREKKESFPLTVTSAQKNPTAFYLCASSIALTGAGTEAFFGQGTRLTVV.

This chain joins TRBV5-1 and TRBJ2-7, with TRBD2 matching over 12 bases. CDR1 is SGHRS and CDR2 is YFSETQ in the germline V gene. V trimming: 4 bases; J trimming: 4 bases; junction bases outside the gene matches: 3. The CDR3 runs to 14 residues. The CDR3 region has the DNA TGCGCCAGCAGCGACCTAGCGGGGGGGTACGAGCAGTACTTC. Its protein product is CASSDLAGGYEQYF.

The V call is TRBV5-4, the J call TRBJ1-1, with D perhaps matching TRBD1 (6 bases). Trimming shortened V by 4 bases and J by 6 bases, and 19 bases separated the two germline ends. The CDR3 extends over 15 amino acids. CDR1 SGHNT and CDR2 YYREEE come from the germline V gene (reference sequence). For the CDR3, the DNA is TGTGCCAGCAGCACAAAACAGGGTACGGTCCCTGAAGCTTTCTTT. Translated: CASSTKQGTVPEAFF.

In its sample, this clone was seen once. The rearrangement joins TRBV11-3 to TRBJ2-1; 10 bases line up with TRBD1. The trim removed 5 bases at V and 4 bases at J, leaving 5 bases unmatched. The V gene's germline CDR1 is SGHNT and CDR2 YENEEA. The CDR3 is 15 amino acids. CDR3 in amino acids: CASSPRQGAYNEQFF. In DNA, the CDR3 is TGTGCCAGCAGCCCGAGACAGGGGGCGTACAATGAGCAGTTCTTC.

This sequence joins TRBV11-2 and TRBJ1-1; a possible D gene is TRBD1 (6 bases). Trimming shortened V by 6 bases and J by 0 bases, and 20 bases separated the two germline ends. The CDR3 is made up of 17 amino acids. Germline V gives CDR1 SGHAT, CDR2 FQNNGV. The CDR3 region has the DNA TGTGCCAGCAGTTTCAGTCAGGGGTTCCCAATGAACACTGAAGCTTTCTTT. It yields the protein CASSFSQGFPMNTEAFF.

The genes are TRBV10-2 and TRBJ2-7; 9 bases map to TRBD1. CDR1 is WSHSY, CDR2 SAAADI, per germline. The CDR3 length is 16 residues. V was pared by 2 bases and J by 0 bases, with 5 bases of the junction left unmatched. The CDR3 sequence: CASSEPRTGVSYEQYF. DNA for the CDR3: TGCGCCAGCAGTGAGCCCCGGACAGGGGTCTCCTACGAGCAGTACTTC.

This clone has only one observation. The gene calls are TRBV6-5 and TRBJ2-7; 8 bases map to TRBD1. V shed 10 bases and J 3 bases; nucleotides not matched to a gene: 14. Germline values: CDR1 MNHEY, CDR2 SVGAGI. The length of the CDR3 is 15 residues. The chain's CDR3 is CAIRGFRGPDYEQYF. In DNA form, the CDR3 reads TGTGCCATCCGGGGATTCAGGGGGCCAGACTACGAGCAGTACTTC.

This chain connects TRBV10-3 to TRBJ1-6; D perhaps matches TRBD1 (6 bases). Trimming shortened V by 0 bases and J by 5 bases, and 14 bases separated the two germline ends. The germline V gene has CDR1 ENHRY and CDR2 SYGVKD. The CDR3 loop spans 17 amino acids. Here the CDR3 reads CAISESGSGANNSPLHF. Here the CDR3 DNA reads TGTGCCATCAGTGAGTCGGGATCAGGGGCCAATAATTCACCCCTCCACTTT.

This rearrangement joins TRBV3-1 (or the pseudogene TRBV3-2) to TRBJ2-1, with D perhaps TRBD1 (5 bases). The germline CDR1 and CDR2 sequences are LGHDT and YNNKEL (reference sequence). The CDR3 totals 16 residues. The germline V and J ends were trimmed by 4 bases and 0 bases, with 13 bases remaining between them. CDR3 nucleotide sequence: TGTGCCAGCAGCCTGCAGGGTTTAGCCTCCTACAATGAGCAGTTCTTC. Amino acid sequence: CASSLQGLASYNEQFF.

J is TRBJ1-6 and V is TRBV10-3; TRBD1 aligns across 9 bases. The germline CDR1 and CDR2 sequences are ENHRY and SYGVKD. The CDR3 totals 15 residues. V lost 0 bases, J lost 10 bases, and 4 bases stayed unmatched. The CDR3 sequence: CAISESGQGGSPLHF. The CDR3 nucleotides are TGTGCCATCAGTGAGTCGGGACAGGGCGGGTCACCCCTCCACTTT.

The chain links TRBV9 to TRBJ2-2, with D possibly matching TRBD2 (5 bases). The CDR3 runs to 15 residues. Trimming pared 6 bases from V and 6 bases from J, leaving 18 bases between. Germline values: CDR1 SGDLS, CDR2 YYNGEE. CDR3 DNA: TGTGCCAGCACCGCCGGGCGAGGGATGGCCGGGGAGCTGTTTTTT. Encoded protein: CASTAGRGMAGELFF.

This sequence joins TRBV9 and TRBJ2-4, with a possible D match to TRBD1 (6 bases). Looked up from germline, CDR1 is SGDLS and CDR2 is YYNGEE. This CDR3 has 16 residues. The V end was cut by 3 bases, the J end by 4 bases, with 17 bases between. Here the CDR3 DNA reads TGTGCCAGCAGCGGCTCCCGGACAGCCACTAAAAACATTCAGTACTTC. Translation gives CASSGSRTATKNIQYF.

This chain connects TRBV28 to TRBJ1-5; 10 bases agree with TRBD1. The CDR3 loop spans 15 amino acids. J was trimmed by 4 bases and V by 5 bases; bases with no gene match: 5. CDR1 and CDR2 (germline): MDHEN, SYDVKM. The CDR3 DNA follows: TGTGCCAGCAGTAGGGGACAGGGGTGGAATCAGCCCCAGCATTTT. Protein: CASSRGQGWNQPQHF.

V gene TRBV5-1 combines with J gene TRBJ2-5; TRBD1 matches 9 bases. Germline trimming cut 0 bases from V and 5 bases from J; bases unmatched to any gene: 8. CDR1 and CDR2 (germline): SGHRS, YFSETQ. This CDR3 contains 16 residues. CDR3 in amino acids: CASSLGRTGVVETQYF. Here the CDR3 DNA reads TGCGCCAGCAGCTTGGGAAGGACAGGGGTGGTTGAGACCCAGTACTTC. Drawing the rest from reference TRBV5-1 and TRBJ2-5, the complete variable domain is KAGVTQTPRYLIKTRGQQVTLSCSPISGHRSVSWYQQTPGQGLQFLFEYFSETQRNKGNFPGRFSGRQFSNSRSEMNVSTLELGDSALYLCASSLGRTGVVETQYFGPGTRLLVL.